The 28 T cell receptor beta chains below come from one sample, sequenced in a study of T cell repertoires in cytomegalovirus infection. TCRdb re-called the reads with MiXCR, one entry per CDR3 protein. Among over 250,000 distinct CDR3 sequences listed, 22% were seen once. These receptors are not linked to any known antigen. The sequencing used cultured PBMCs, collected from culture after CMV antigen stimulation. These receptors came from a human donor in good health (CMV status not recorded). Some clones in this sample may be carry-over from other donors' samples.

This clonotype was detected ten times or more. CDR3 loop: CASSSTTSGRGNIQYF. The CDR3 coding sequence is TGTGCCAGCAGTTCGACCACTAGCGGGAGGGGGAACATTCAGTACTTC. V usage is TRBV6-5 and J usage is TRBJ2-4; the match to TRBD2 covers 13 bases. Germline V lookup: CDR1 MNHEY, CDR2 SVGAGI. This CDR3 comprises 16 residues. The V and J ends lost 4 bases and 7 bases, in that order; junction bases with no gene match: 7.

The chain uses TRBV5-1 and TRBJ2-3; the D is unclear. V was trimmed by 2 bases and J by 4 bases, leaving 8 bases between them. The CDR3 spans 13 residues. Germline CDR1 and CDR2: SGHRS and YFSETQ. The CDR3 DNA follows: TGCGCCAGCAGCTTTATGTCAGCAGATACGCAGTATTTT. It encodes CASSFMSADTQYF.

The genes are TRBV10-3 and TRBJ2-1; D perhaps matches TRBD1 (6 bases). The V gene's germline CDR1 is ENHRY and CDR2 SYGVKD. Trimming removed 2 bases at V and 9 bases at J, with 14 bases between. The CDR3 length is 14 residues. CDR3 nucleotide sequence: TGTGCCATCAGTGAGAATACTGGGGGCAGTGAGCAGTTCTTC. As protein: CAISENTGGSEQFF.

J is TRBJ2-7 and V is TRBV6-5; TRBD1 is a possible D gene (5 bases). Germline CDR1 is MNHEY and CDR2 is SVGAGI. The germline V and J ends were trimmed by 1 base and 6 bases, with 13 bases remaining between them. This CDR3 is 14 amino acids long. In DNA, the CDR3 is TGTGCCAGCAGTTACTACCCAGGGCAGGGCGAGCAGTACGTC. Its protein product is CASSYYPGQGEQYV.

This clonotype was observed many times. The J gene is TRBJ1-1, the V gene TRBV7-8, with 11 bases that match TRBD1. This CDR3 region has 13 residues. The V gene's germline CDR1 is SGHVS and CDR2 FQNEAQ. V trimming: 4 bases; J trimming: 11 bases; junction bases outside the gene matches: 6. The CDR3 nucleotides are TGTGCCAGCAGCTCGGACAGGGGGCATTTTGCTTTCTTT. It yields the protein CASSSDRGHFAFF.

V is TRBV27 and J is TRBJ1-6; possible D gene TRBD1, 6 bases. Germline V lookup: CDR1 MNHEY, CDR2 SMNVEV (reference sequence). The CDR3 is made up of 16 amino acids. The V gene lost 2 bases and the J gene lost 7 bases, with 15 bases spanning the gap. Here the CDR3 reads CASSLATGRMNSPLHF. The CDR3 DNA reads TGTGCCAGCAGTTTAGCGACAGGACGTATGAATTCACCCCTCCACTTT.

This clonotype came up a few times. The chain employs TRBV9 and TRBJ2-1; TRBD2 agrees at 14 bases. CDR1 is SGDLS, CDR2 YYNGEE, per germline. The CDR3 contains 16 residues. The trim removed 3 bases at V and 9 bases at J, leaving 8 bases unmatched. The CDR3, as DNA: TGTGCCAGCAGCGGCGGGACTAGCGGGAGTTGGGGTGAGCAGTTCTTC. Its translation is CASSGGTSGSWGEQFF.

The CDR3 DNA sequence: TGCGCCAGCAGCTGGCAGGGGGCGCGGGACACTGAAGCTTTCTTT. Translating gives CASSWQGARDTEAFF. The chain joins TRBV5-1 to TRBJ1-1; the match to TRBD1 covers 8 bases. Germline CDR1 SGHRS, CDR2 YFSETQ. This CDR3 comprises 15 residues. Germline trimming cut 3 bases from V and 3 bases from J; bases unmatched to any gene: 7.

This clonotype has more than one count but fewer than ten. This rearrangement joins TRBV2 to TRBJ2-2; D unresolved. Trimming stripped 4 bases from V and 4 bases from J, with 7 bases between. The CDR3 loop spans 13 amino acids. Per germline, CDR1 SNHLY and CDR2 FYNNEI. The CDR3 protein is CASSADPTGELFF. The CDR3, as DNA: TGTGCCAGCAGTGCGGACCCCACCGGGGAGCTGTTTTTT.

The chain carries TRBV7-9 and TRBJ1-5; D gene unclear. Germline CDR1 is SEHNR and CDR2 is FQNEAQ (reference sequence). V dropped 1 base and J dropped 5 bases, with 15 bases sitting between them. The CDR3 runs to 16 residues. The CDR3 coding sequence is TGTGCCAGCAGCTTAGATTTTATGGGCAGATATCAGCCCCAGCATTTT. Translated, it gives CASSLDFMGRYQPQHF.

This clonotype came up a few times. The chain joins TRBV19 to TRBJ1-2; possibly TRBD1 for D (5 bases). CDR3 length: 13 amino acids. V was shortened by 9 bases and J by 2 bases, with 13 bases between the two germline ends. CDR1 is LNHDA and CDR2 is SQIVND in the germline V gene (reference sequence). The CDR3, as DNA: TGTGCCAGCCTTGGACGGGACAACTATGGCTACACCTTC. This translates into CASLGRDNYGYTF.

The chain joins TRBV2 to TRBJ2-3, with TRBD2 matching 8 bases. In germline, CDR1 is SNHLY, CDR2 FYNNEI. The CDR3 runs 14 residues. After removal of 6 bases from V and 2 bases from J, the junction contained 4 bases not matched to a gene. CDR3 in DNA: TGTGCCAGCAGAGCGGGAGACGACACAGATACGCAGTATTTT. Translating it yields CASRAGDDTDTQYF.

The chain is built from TRBV2 and TRBJ2-3; no reliable D call. The V gene's germline CDR1 is SNHLY and CDR2 FYNNEI. CDR3 size: 13 residues. V lost 3 bases and J 4 bases, leaving 8 bases between the germline ends. The CDR3 DNA sequence: TGTGCCAGCAGTGACTACCGGGCAGATACGCAGTATTTT. This gives the protein CASSDYRADTQYF. The variable domain in full, with the rest retrieved from reference TRBV2 and TRBJ2-3, is EPEVTQTPSHQVTQMGQEVILRCVPISNHLYFYWYRQILGQKVEFLVSFYNNEISEKSEIFDDQFSVERPDGSNFTLKIRSTKLEDSAMYFCASSDYRADTQYFGPGTRLTVL.

The rearrangement uses TRBV6-2 or TRBV6-3 and TRBJ2-7; either TRBD1 or TRBD2 may fit D (6 bases each). The germline V and J ends were trimmed by 10 bases and 2 bases, with 18 bases remaining between them. Germline V gene data show CDR1 as MNHEY and CDR2 as SVGEGT. The CDR3 runs to 14 residues. The chain's CDR3 is CAIQRGDRTYEQYF. In DNA, the CDR3 is TGTGCCATACAGAGGGGGGATCGAACCTACGAGCAGTACTTC.

This clonotype was recorded at least ten times. The V and J genes are TRBV7-2 and TRBJ2-1, with D possibly matching TRBD2 (6 bases). Germline CDR1 is SGHTA and CDR2 is FQGNSA. The CDR3 loop spans 15 amino acids. Trimming left V 1 base short and J 5 bases short, with 12 bases between. The CDR3 DNA sequence: TGTGCCAGCAGCTTAGTTTTCTGGGGGGACAATGAGCAGTTCTTC. Translating it yields CASSLVFWGDNEQFF. Filled out from reference TRBV7-2 and TRBJ2-1, the complete variable domain reads GAGVSQSPSNKVTEKGKDVELRCDPISGHTALYWYRQSLGQGLEFLIYFQGNSAPDKSGLPSDRFSAERTGGSVSTLTIQRTQQEDSAVYLCASSLVFWGDNEQFFGPGTRLTVL.

This clonotype appeared a few times. V usage is TRBV12-3 or TRBV12-4 and J usage is TRBJ1-2; D remains unclear. Trimming left V 4 bases short and J 0 bases short, with 12 bases between. The CDR3 sequence is 15 residues long. CDR3 amino acids: CASSSRISPNYGYTF. CDR3 DNA sequence: TGTGCCAGCAGTTCCAGGATCTCCCCTAACTATGGCTACACCTTC.

The rearrangement joins TRBV4-2 to TRBJ1-5; D call uncertain. The V gene's germline CDR1 is LGHNA and CDR2 YNFKEQ. The V end lost 0 bases, the J end lost 0 bases, and 12 bases lay between the germline ends. The CDR3 has 17 residues. Here the CDR3 reads CASSQDLRRYSNQPQHF. The DNA of the CDR3 is TGTGCCAGCAGCCAAGACCTCAGACGGTATAGCAATCAGCCCCAGCATTTT.

This chain uses TRBV6-6 with TRBJ2-1; D unresolved. CDR1 is MNHNY, CDR2 SVGAGI, per germline (reference sequence). V was shortened by 2 bases and J by 7 bases, with 6 bases between the two germline ends. The CDR3 is 12 amino acids. CDR3 sequence: CASSYLENEQFF. In nucleotides, the CDR3 is TGTGCCAGCAGTTACCTTGAAAATGAGCAGTTCTTC.

This rearrangement joins TRBV20-1 to TRBJ2-5; D is possibly TRBD2 (6 bases). Per germline, CDR1 DFQATT and CDR2 SNEGSKA (reference sequence). The CDR3 contains 17 residues. V lost 2 bases and J 0 bases, leaving 19 bases between the germline ends. The CDR3 sequence: CSARNKGLAWYQETQYF. CDR3 nucleotides: TGCAGTGCTAGAAATAAGGGGCTAGCGTGGTACCAAGAGACCCAGTACTTC.

With regard to this clonotype: A far larger clone is one nucleotide away, so this likely arose from a read error. As the CDR3 is not closed by the conserved phenylalanine or tryptophan, this likely results from a read error. The V gene is TRBV7-2, the J gene TRBJ2-5; D perhaps matches TRBD1 (6 bases). Germline V gives CDR1 SGHTA, CDR2 FQGNSA. Trimming stripped 3 bases from V and 2 bases from J, with 7 bases between. The CDR3 is made up of 13 amino acids. CDR3 in DNA: TGTGCCAGCAGCTTCGGACAGCAAGAGACCCAGTACTAC. This translates into CASSFGQQETQYY.

The sample holds a few counts of this clonotype. The V gene is TRBV4-3, the J gene TRBJ1-3, with TRBD1 matching 9 bases. V lost 0 bases to trimming and J lost 4 bases; unmatched junction nucleotides: 10. Germline V gives CDR1 LGHNA, CDR2 YSLEER. The CDR3 is made up of 18 amino acids. CDR3 in DNA: TGCGCCAGCAGCCAAGAAGTTGTTCGGACAGGGGCGGGAAACACCATATATTTT. Amino acid sequence: CASSQEVVRTGAGNTIYF.

V usage is TRBV5-4 and J usage is TRBJ2-2; 9 bases fit TRBD2. The V and J ends lost 4 bases and 0 bases, in that order; junction bases with no gene match: 7. This CDR3 spans 17 amino acids. Germline loops: CDR1 SGHNT, CDR2 YYREEE (reference sequence). CDR3 amino acids: CASSRDSGRANTGELFF. As DNA, the CDR3 is TGTGCCAGCAGCCGGGATAGCGGGAGAGCGAACACCGGGGAGCTGTTTTTT. The full variable domain, completed using reference TRBV5-4 and TRBJ2-2, is ETGVTQSPTHLIKTRGQQVTLRCSSQSGHNTVSWYQQALGQGPQFIFQYYREEENGRGNFPPRFSGLQFPNYSSELNVNALELDDSALYLCASSRDSGRANTGELFFGEGSRLTVL.

In the case of this clonotype: This may be a read error: a much more frequent sequence differs by one nucleotide. The chain joins TRBV7-9 to TRBJ2-3; D gene unclear. Looked up from germline, CDR1 is SEHNR and CDR2 is FQNEAQ (reference sequence). The CDR3 covers 13 residues. Trimming left V 1 base short and J 6 bases short, with 8 bases between. The CDR3 DNA sequence: TGTGCCAGCAGCTTAGAAGGGTCGGATACGCAGTATTTT. It codes for CASSLEGSDTQYF.

This clonotype occurred many times. The chain links TRBV12-3 or TRBV12-4 to TRBJ2-3; a possible D gene is TRBD1 (6 bases). Trimming removed 7 bases from V and 3 bases from J, with 14 bases in between. This CDR3 has 14 residues. CDR3: CASKRNRETDTQYF. CDR3 sequence (DNA): TGTGCCAGCAAGAGGAACAGGGAGACAGATACGCAGTATTTT.

This clonotype has a handful of counts. V usage is TRBV6-2 or TRBV6-3 and J usage is TRBJ2-5; possible D gene TRBD2, 5 bases. The CDR3 totals 13 residues. Between the trimmed V and J ends, which lost 6 bases and 5 bases, there was a span of 13 bases. Germline lookup yields CDR1 MNHEY and CDR2 SVGEGT. CDR3 nucleotide sequence: TGTGCCAGCAGAGATAGCGTAGCGGAGACCCAGTACTTC. This sequence encodes CASRDSVAETQYF.

The rearrangement joins TRBV20-1 to TRBJ1-2; D unresolved. Germline V gives CDR1 DFQATT, CDR2 SNEGSKA (reference sequence). The length of the CDR3 is 10 residues. Trimming shortened V by 3 bases and J by 4 bases, and 3 bases separated the two germline ends. Here the CDR3 reads CSASGYGYTF. The CDR3 DNA is TGCAGTGCTAGCGGCTATGGCTACACCTTC.

J is TRBJ2-7 and V is TRBV27; TRBD1 or TRBD2 may be the D gene (5 bases each). The V gene's germline CDR1 is MNHEY and CDR2 SMNVEV (reference sequence). CDR3 length equals 14 residues. Trimming shortened V by 5 bases and J by 3 bases, and 14 bases separated the two germline ends. The CDR3 region has the DNA TGTGCCAGCAGTCAGGGAGATAAATTCTACGAGCAGTACTTC. Amino acids: CASSQGDKFYEQYF.

This clonotype has at least ten counts. The V and J genes are TRBV6-6 and TRBJ2-3, with D tentatively TRBD2 (6 bases). V dropped 5 bases and J dropped 0 bases, with 12 bases sitting between them. The CDR3 extends over 15 amino acids. CDR1 MNHNY and CDR2 SVGAGI come from the germline V gene (reference sequence). In nucleotides, the CDR3 is TGTGCCAGCAGTGTGGAGGGAACCAGCACAGATACGCAGTATTTT. Protein sequence: CASSVEGTSTDTQYF.